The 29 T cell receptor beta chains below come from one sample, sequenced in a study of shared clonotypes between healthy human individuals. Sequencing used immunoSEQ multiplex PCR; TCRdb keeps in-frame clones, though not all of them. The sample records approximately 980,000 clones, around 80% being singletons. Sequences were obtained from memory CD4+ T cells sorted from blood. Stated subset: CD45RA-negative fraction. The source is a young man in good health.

The DNA of the CDR3 is TGCGCCAGCGGACTAGGGGAACTCACAGATACGCAGTATTTT. Encoded protein: CASGLGELTDTQYF. This chain joins TRBV5-1 and TRBJ2-3, with 7 positions matching TRBD2. Germline V CDR1 and CDR2: SGHRS, YFSETQ. With V trimmed by 7 bases and J by 2 bases, 7 bases remained unmatched. This CDR3 has 14 residues.

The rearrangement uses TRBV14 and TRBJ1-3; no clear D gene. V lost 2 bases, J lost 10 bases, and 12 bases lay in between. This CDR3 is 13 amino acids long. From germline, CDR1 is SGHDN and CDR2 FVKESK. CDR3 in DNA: TGTGCCAGCAGCCAATGGGGTGGTACAACCATATATTTT. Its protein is CASSQWGGTTIYF. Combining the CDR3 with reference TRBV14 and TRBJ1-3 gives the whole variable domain EAGVTQFPSHSVIEKGQTVTLRCDPISGHDNLYWYRRVMGKEIKFLLHFVKESKQDESGMPNNRFLAERTGGTYSTLKVQPAELEDSGVYFCASSQWGGTTIYFGEGSWLTVV.

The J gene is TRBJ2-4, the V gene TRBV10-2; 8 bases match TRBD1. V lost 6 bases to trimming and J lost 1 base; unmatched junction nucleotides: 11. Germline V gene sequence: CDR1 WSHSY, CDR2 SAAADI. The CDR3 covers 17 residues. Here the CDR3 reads CASRETGTGLAKNIQYF. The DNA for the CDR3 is TGCGCCAGCAGAGAAACCGGGACAGGTCTCGCCAAAAACATTCAGTACTTC.

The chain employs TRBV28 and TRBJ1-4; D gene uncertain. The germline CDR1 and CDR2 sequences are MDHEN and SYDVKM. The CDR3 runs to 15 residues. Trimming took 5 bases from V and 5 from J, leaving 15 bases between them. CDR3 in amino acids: CASSPGGEWNEKLFF. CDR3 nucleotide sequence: TGTGCCAGCAGTCCGGGTGGGGAATGGAATGAAAAACTGTTTTTT.

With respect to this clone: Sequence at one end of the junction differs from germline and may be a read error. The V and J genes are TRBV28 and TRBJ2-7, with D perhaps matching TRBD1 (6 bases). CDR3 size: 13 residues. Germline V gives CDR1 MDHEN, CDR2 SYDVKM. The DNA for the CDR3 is TGTGCCAGCAGTTCTACCGGGACACCCTTCCTTAACTTC. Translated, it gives CASSSTGTPFLNF.

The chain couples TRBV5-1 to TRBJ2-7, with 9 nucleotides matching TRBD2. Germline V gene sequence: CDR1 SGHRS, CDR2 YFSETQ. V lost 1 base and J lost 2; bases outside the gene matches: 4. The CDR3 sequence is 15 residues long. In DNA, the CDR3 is TGCGCCAGCAGCTTGTCCCGACTAGCGGCCTACGAGCAGTACTTC. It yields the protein CASSLSRLAAYEQYF.

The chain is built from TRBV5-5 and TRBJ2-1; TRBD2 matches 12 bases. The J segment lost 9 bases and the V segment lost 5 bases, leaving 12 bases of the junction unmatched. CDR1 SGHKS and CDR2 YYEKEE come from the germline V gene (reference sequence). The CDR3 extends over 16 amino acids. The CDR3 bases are TGTGCCAGCAGAAACCGACTAGCGGGAGAAGGAGGTGAGCAGTTCTTC. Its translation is CASRNRLAGEGGEQFF.

The CDR3 loop is CASSQTTQGPDYEQYF. The CDR3 nucleotides read TGCGCCAGCAGCCAAACGACCCAGGGACCCGACTACGAGCAGTACTTC. The chain joins TRBV4-3 to TRBJ2-7, with D perhaps matching TRBD1 or TRBD2 (5 bases each). V shed 2 bases and J shed 3 bases, with 17 bases lying between them. Per germline, CDR1 LGHNA and CDR2 YSLEER. CDR3 size: 16 residues.

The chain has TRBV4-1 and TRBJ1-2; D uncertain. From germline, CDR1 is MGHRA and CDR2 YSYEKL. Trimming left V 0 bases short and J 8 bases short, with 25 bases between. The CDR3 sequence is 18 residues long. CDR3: CASSQELYDFRGFGGYTF. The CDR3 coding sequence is TGCGCCAGCAGCCAAGAATTATATGACTTCCGAGGATTCGGCGGCTACACCTTC.

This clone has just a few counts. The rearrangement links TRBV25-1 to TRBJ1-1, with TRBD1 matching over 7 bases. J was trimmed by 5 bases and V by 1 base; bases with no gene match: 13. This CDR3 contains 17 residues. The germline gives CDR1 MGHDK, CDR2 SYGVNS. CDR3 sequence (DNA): TGTGCCAGCAGTGAATTTAAGCGACAGGGTCGGCGGACTGAAGCTTTCTTT. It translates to CASSEFKRQGRRTEAFF.

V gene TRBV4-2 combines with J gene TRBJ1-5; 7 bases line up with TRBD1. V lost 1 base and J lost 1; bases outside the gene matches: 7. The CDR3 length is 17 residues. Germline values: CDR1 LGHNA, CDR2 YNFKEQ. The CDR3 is CASSQGGSGGSNQPQHF. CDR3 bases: TGTGCCAGCAGCCAAGGTGGGTCAGGGGGAAGCAATCAGCCCCAGCATTTT.

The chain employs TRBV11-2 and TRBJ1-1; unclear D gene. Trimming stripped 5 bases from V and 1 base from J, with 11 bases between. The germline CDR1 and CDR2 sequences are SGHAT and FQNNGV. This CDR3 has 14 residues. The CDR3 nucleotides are TGTGCCAGCAGCAGCCCCCCAGAGAACACTGAAGCTTTCTTT. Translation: CASSSPPENTEAFF.

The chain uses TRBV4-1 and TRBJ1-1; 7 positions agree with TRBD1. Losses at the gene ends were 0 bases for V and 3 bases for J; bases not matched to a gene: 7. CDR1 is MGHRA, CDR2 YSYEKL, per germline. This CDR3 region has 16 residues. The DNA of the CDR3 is TGCGCCAGCAGCCAAGAGGACAGGAGGAGGCACACTGAAGCTTTCTTT. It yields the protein CASSQEDRRRHTEAFF.

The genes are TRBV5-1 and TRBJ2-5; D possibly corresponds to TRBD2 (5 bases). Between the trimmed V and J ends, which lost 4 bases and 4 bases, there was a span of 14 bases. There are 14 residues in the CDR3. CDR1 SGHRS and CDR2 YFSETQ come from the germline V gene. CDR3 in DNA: TGCGCCAGCAGCCGTTCCTCGAGCGGAGAGACCCAGTACTTC. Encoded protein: CASSRSSSGETQYF.

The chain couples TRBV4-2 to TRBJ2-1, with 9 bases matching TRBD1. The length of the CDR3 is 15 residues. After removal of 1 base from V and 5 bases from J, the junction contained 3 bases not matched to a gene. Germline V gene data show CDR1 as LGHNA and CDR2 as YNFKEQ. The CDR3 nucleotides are TGTGCCAGCAGCCAAGGGGACAGGGTTAACAATGAGCAGTTCTTC. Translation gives CASSQGDRVNNEQFF.

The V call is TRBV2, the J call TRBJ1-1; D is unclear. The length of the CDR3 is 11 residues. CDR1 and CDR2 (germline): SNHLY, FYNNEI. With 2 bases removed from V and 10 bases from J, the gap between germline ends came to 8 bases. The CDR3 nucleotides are TGTGCCAGCAGTGAAAGGTTACTAGCTTTCTTT. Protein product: CASSERLLAFF.

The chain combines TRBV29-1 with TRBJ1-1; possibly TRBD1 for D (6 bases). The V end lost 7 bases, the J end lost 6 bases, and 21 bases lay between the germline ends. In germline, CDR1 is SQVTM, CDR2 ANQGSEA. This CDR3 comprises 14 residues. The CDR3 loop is CSAVGAAQVAEAFF. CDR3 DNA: TGCAGCGCTGTGGGGGCAGCTCAAGTCGCTGAAGCTTTCTTT.

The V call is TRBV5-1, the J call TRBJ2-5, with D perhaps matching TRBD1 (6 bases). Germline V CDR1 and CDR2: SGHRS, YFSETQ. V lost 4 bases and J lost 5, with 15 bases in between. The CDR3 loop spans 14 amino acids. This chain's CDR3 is CASSAGVQAETQYF. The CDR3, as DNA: TGCGCCAGCAGCGCAGGGGTTCAGGCGGAGACCCAGTACTTC.

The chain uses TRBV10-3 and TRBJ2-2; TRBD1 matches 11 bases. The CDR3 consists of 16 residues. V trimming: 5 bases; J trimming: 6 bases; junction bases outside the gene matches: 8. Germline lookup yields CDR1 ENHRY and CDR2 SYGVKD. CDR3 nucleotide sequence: TGTGCCATCAGTTATCTCCGGGACAGGGGGTCCGGGGAGCTGTTTTTT. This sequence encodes CAISYLRDRGSGELFF.

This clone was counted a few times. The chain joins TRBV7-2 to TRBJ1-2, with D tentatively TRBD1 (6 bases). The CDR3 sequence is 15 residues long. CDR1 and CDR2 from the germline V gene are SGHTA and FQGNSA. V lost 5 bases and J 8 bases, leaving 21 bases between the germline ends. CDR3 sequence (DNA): TGTGCCAGCAGCATCGTTCAGGGGCCTTCTTTCGGCTACACCTTC. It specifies CASSIVQGPSFGYTF.

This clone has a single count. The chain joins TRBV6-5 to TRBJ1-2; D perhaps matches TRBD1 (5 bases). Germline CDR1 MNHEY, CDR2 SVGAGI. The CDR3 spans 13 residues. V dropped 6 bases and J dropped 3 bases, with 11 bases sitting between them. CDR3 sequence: CASRTRDHYGYTF. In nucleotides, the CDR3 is TGTGCCAGCAGGACCCGGGACCACTATGGCTACACCTTC.

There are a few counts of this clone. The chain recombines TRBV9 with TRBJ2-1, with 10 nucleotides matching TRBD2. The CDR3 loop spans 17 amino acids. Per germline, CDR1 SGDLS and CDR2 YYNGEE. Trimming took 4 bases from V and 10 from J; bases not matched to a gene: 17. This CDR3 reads CASSPGQGLAEQGEQFF. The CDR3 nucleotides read TGTGCCAGCAGCCCCGGGCAAGGACTAGCGGAACAGGGCGAGCAGTTCTTC.

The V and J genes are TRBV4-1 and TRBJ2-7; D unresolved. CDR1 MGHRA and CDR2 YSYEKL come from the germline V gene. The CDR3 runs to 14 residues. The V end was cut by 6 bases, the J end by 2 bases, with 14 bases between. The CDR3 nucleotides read TGCGCCAGCAGTTTACAGATCGCGGCCTACGAGCAGTACTTC. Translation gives CASSLQIAAYEQYF.

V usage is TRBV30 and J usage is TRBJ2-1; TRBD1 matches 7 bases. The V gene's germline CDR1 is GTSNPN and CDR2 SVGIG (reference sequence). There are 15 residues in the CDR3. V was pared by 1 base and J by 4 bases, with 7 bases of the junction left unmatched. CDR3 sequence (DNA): TGTGCCTGGAGTGGTGGAGTGGGACAGTACAATGAGCAGTTCTTC. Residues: CAWSGGVGQYNEQFF.

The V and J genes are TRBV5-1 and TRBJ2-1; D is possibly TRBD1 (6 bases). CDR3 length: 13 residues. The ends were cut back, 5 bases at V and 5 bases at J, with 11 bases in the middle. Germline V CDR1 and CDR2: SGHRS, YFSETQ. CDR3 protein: CASRWTANNEQFF. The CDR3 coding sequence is TGCGCCAGCAGGTGGACAGCTAACAATGAGCAGTTCTTC.

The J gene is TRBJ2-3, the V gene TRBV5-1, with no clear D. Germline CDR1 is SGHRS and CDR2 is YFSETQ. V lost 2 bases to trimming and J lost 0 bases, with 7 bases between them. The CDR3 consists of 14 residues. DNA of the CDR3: TGCGCCAGCAGCTTTTCCAAAAGCACAGATACGCAGTATTTT. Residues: CASSFSKSTDTQYF.

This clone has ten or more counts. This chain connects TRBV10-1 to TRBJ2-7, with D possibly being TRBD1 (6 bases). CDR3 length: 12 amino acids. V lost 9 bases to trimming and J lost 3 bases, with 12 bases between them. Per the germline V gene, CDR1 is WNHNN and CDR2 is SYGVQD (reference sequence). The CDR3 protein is CARGQINYEQYF. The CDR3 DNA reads TGCGCCAGAGGACAGATAAACTACGAGCAGTACTTC.

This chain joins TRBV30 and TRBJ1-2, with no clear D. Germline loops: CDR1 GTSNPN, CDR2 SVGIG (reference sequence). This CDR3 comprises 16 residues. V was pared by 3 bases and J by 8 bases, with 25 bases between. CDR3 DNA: TGTGCCTGGAGCTCTCCCATACTACTCCGGGAGTCCGGCTACACCTTC. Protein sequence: CAWSSPILLRESGYTF.

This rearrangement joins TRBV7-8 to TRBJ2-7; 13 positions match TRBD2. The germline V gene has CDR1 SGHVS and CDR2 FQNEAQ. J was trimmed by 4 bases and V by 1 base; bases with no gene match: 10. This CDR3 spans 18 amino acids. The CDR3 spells CASSLDVGRLAGGYEQYF. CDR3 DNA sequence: TGTGCCAGCAGCTTAGACGTTGGTCGACTAGCGGGAGGTTACGAGCAGTACTTC.